Listed below are T cell receptor beta chains from one sample, sequenced in a study of cytomegalovirus exposure and HLA in healthy donors. Assay: immunoSEQ multiplex PCR; the TCRdb copy retains only in-frame clones and omits some. The table lists roughly 160,000 clones, almost 80% of them singletons. Sequenced input: PBMCs. The receptors shown here come from a man aged 25 to 40 in good health and CMV-seronegative. Both conserved end residues are part of each CDR3. Fields, in order: J gene, clone size, V gene, D gene, CDR3 protein, CDR3 DNA. D genes are given only for firm matches. Expanded clones are given a class, and other clones once, few, many or no size at all.

j_call: TRBJ1-2; clone_size: few; v_call: TRBV5-1; d_call: .; cdr3_aa: CASSALGGEGYTF; cdr3_nt: TGCGCCAGCAGCGCCCTTGGGGGCGAGGGCTACACCTTC
j_call: TRBJ2-2; clone_size: .; v_call: TRBV9; d_call: .; cdr3_aa: CASSVASPGTGELFF; cdr3_nt: TGTGCCAGCAGCGTAGCTTCCCCAGGCACCGGGGAGCTGTTTTTT
j_call: TRBJ1-5; clone_size: once; v_call: TRBV10-2; d_call: .; cdr3_aa: CASSEGREGFSNQPQHF; cdr3_nt: TGCGCCAGCAGTGAGGGCAGGGAGGGGTTTAGCAATCAGCCCCAGCATTTT
j_call: TRBJ1-2; clone_size: .; v_call: TRBV6-5; d_call: .; cdr3_aa: CASSYTQGYGYTF; cdr3_nt: TGTGCCAGCAGTTACACACAGGGTTATGGCTACACCTTC
j_call: TRBJ2-2; clone_size: .; v_call: TRBV13; d_call: .; cdr3_aa: CASSSGQSNTGELFF; cdr3_nt: TGTGCCAGCAGCTCCGGACAGTCGAACACCGGGGAGCTGTTTTTT
j_call: TRBJ2-2; clone_size: .; v_call: TRBV19; d_call: TRBD2; cdr3_aa: CASSRGLAGGLSNTGELFF; cdr3_nt: TGTGCCAGTAGTAGAGGACTAGCGGGAGGGCTGTCGAACACCGGGGAGCTGTTTTTT
j_call: TRBJ2-1; clone_size: .; v_call: TRBV20-1; d_call: .; cdr3_aa: CSAWSRDEQFF; cdr3_nt: TGCAGTGCTTGGAGTCGCGATGAGCAGTTCTTC
j_call: TRBJ2-1; clone_size: .; v_call: TRBV29-1; d_call: .; cdr3_aa: CSVFGQVSSYNEQFF; cdr3_nt: TGCAGCGTTTTCGGTCAGGTCAGCTCCTACAATGAGCAGTTCTTC
j_call: TRBJ2-2; clone_size: .; v_call: TRBV27; d_call: .; cdr3_aa: CASNSGTNTGELFF; cdr3_nt: TGTGCCAGCAATTCAGGAACCAACACCGGGGAGCTGTTTTTT
j_call: TRBJ2-3; clone_size: once; v_call: TRBV6-5; d_call: TRBD2; cdr3_aa: CASRPGTRSDTQYF; cdr3_nt: TGTGCCAGCAGACCCGGGACTAGGTCAGATACGCAGTATTTT
j_call: TRBJ1-5; clone_size: .; v_call: TRBV4-1; d_call: .; cdr3_aa: CASSRQSNQPQHF; cdr3_nt: TGCGCCAGCAGCCGACAGTCTAATCAGCCCCAGCATTTT
j_call: TRBJ1-5; clone_size: .; v_call: TRBV18; d_call: TRBD1; cdr3_aa: CASSPDDRGQPQHF; cdr3_nt: TGTGCCAGCTCACCAGATGACAGGGGCCAGCCCCAGCATTTT
j_call: TRBJ2-7; clone_size: .; v_call: TRBV4-2; d_call: TRBD2; cdr3_aa: CASSQEWLAGEKGYEQYF; cdr3_nt: TGTGCCAGCAGCCAAGAATGGCTAGCGGGAGAAAAGGGCTACGAGCAGTACTTC
j_call: TRBJ1-1; clone_size: .; v_call: TRBV30; d_call: TRBD1; cdr3_aa: CACHRGPTEAFF; cdr3_nt: TGTGCCTGCCACAGGGGGCCCACTGAAGCTTTCTTT
j_call: TRBJ1-5; clone_size: few; v_call: TRBV28; d_call: .; cdr3_aa: CASIGLIGNQPQHF; cdr3_nt: TGTGCCAGCATCGGTTTGATAGGCAATCAGCCCCAGCATTTT
j_call: TRBJ1-2; clone_size: .; v_call: TRBV6-5; d_call: TRBD1; cdr3_aa: CASSPQTGDYGYTF; cdr3_nt: TGTGCCAGCAGCCCGCAGACAGGGGACTATGGCTACACCTTC
j_call: TRBJ2-7; clone_size: .; v_call: TRBV19; d_call: .; cdr3_aa: CASSIPSSYEQYF; cdr3_nt: TGTGCCAGTAGTATCCCCAGCTCCTACGAGCAGTACTTC
j_call: TRBJ2-5; clone_size: few; v_call: TRBV18; d_call: TRBD2; cdr3_aa: CASSRGLAGIQETQYF; cdr3_nt: TGTGCCAGCTCAAGGGGACTAGCGGGGATCCAAGAGACCCAGTACTTC
j_call: TRBJ2-1; clone_size: .; v_call: TRBV27; d_call: TRBD1; cdr3_aa: CASSSPGTGVLREQFF; cdr3_nt: TGTGCCAGCAGCTCCCCGGGGACAGGGGTTCTTCGGGAGCAGTTCTTC
j_call: TRBJ1-5; clone_size: once; v_call: TRBV4-1; d_call: .; cdr3_aa: CASSQIIGRNQPQHF; cdr3_nt: TGCGCCAGCAGCCAAATCATCGGTCGCAATCAGCCCCAGCATTTT
j_call: TRBJ2-1; clone_size: .; v_call: TRBV4-2; d_call: TRBD2; cdr3_aa: CASGLAGATLAGNEQFF; cdr3_nt: TGTGCCAGCGGGCTAGCGGGAGCCACTTTGGCGGGGAATGAGCAGTTCTTC
j_call: TRBJ2-7; clone_size: .; v_call: TRBV19; d_call: .; cdr3_aa: CASSYPSSYEQYF; cdr3_nt: TGTGCCAGTAGCTATCCTAGCTCCTACGAGCAGTACTTC
j_call: TRBJ2-7; clone_size: once; v_call: TRBV19; d_call: .; cdr3_aa: CASSIKGGGSTYEQYF; cdr3_nt: TGTGCCAGTAGTATAAAGGGCGGGGGCAGCACCTACGAGCAGTACTTC
j_call: TRBJ2-7; clone_size: .; v_call: TRBV10-3; d_call: TRBD1; cdr3_aa: CAISGGQGYEQYF; cdr3_nt: TGTGCCATCAGTGGGGGACAGGGCTACGAGCAGTACTTC
j_call: TRBJ2-7; clone_size: few; v_call: TRBV6-1; d_call: TRBD1; cdr3_aa: CASSAWTGPREQYF; cdr3_nt: TGTGCCAGCAGTGCCTGGACAGGCCCCCGCGAGCAGTACTTC
j_call: TRBJ1-2; clone_size: few; v_call: TRBV7-3; d_call: .; cdr3_aa: CASSQGGADGYTF; cdr3_nt: TGTGCCAGCAGCCAAGGGGGGGCAGATGGCTACACCTTC
j_call: TRBJ2-7; clone_size: .; v_call: TRBV5-4; d_call: .; cdr3_aa: CASSLGGTWSSYEQYF; cdr3_nt: TGTGCCAGCAGCTTGGGCGGGACGTGGAGCTCCTACGAGCAGTACTTC
j_call: TRBJ2-3; clone_size: .; v_call: TRBV10-3; d_call: TRBD2; cdr3_aa: CAISELWAGGTSSTDTQYF; cdr3_nt: TGTGCCATCAGTGAACTATGGGCGGGGGGAACATCTAGCACAGATACGCAGTATTTT
j_call: TRBJ2-1; clone_size: .; v_call: TRBV21-1; d_call: .; cdr3_aa: CASSLKDREDSYNEQFF; cdr3_nt: TGTGCCAGCAGCCTTAAGGACAGGGAAGACTCCTACAATGAGCAGTTCTTC
j_call: TRBJ1-6; clone_size: .; v_call: TRBV15; d_call: TRBD1; cdr3_aa: CATSRELGTGNSPLHF; cdr3_nt: TGTGCCACCAGCAGAGAATTGGGGACAGGTAATTCACCCCTCCACTTT
j_call: TRBJ2-1; clone_size: .; v_call: TRBV5-4; d_call: .; cdr3_aa: CASSPRQVYNEQFF; cdr3_nt: TGTGCCAGCAGCCCACGACAGGTCTACAATGAGCAGTTCTTC
j_call: TRBJ1-2; clone_size: .; v_call: TRBV30; d_call: .; cdr3_aa: CAWSVRRAGYGYTF; cdr3_nt: TGTGCCTGGAGTGTACGCAGGGCCGGCTATGGCTACACCTTC
j_call: TRBJ2-4; clone_size: .; v_call: TRBV5-4; d_call: TRBD2; cdr3_aa: CASSLGLAGDIDIQYF; cdr3_nt: TGTGCCAGCAGCTTGGGACTAGCGGGAGACATTGACATTCAGTACTTC
j_call: TRBJ2-7; clone_size: .; v_call: TRBV30; d_call: .; cdr3_aa: CAWSVRNYPYEQYF; cdr3_nt: TGTGCCTGGAGTGTACGAAACTATCCATACGAGCAGTACTTC
j_call: TRBJ1-2; clone_size: .; v_call: TRBV21-1; d_call: .; cdr3_aa: CASSKRTGSLANYGYTF; cdr3_nt: TGTGCCAGCAGCAAAAGGACAGGTAGCCTAGCTAACTATGGCTACACCTTC
j_call: TRBJ2-7; clone_size: .; v_call: TRBV27; d_call: TRBD2; cdr3_aa: CASSPLAGPYEQYF; cdr3_nt: TGTGCCAGCAGTCCCCTAGCGGGCCCCTACGAGCAGTACTTC
j_call: TRBJ1-4; clone_size: .; v_call: TRBV19; d_call: .; cdr3_aa: CASSTRPYRARANEKLFF; cdr3_nt: TGTGCCAGTAGTACCCGCCCCTACAGGGCTCGGGCAAATGAAAAACTGTTTTTT
j_call: TRBJ2-5; clone_size: .; v_call: TRBV2; d_call: .; cdr3_aa: CASSEVGQQTQYF; cdr3_nt: TGTGCCAGCAGTGAAGTCGGTCAACAGACCCAGTACTTC
j_call: TRBJ1-6; clone_size: .; v_call: TRBV2; d_call: .; cdr3_aa: CASSEGGRAYNSPLHF; cdr3_nt: TGTGCCAGCAGTGAAGGAGGTCGCGCCTATAATTCACCCCTCCACTTT
j_call: TRBJ2-3; clone_size: .; v_call: TRBV9; d_call: .; cdr3_aa: CASSVALDTQYF; cdr3_nt: TGTGCCAGCAGCGTAGCTCTGGATACGCAGTATTTT
j_call: TRBJ1-6; clone_size: .; v_call: TRBV2; d_call: TRBD1; cdr3_aa: CASRYRGQGSPLHF; cdr3_nt: TGTGCCAGCAGGTACAGGGGGCAAGGATCACCCCTCCACTTT
j_call: TRBJ1-5; clone_size: few; v_call: TRBV28; d_call: .; cdr3_aa: CASSLLAAGWGQPQHF; cdr3_nt: TGTGCCAGCAGTTTATTGGCGGCGGGGTGGGGTCAGCCCCAGCATTTT
j_call: TRBJ1-1; clone_size: .; v_call: TRBV9; d_call: .; cdr3_aa: CASSLRGARMNTEAFF; cdr3_nt: TGTGCCAGCAGCTTACGGGGGGCTAGGATGAACACTGAAGCTTTCTTT
j_call: TRBJ2-7; clone_size: .; v_call: TRBV7-2; d_call: TRBD1; cdr3_aa: CASSLGVGQGFLGQYF; cdr3_nt: TGTGCCAGCAGCCTGGGGGTCGGACAGGGGTTTCTCGGGCAGTACTTC
j_call: TRBJ1-1; clone_size: .; v_call: TRBV7-2; d_call: .; cdr3_aa: CASSLVQEFRYTEAFF; cdr3_nt: TGTGCCAGCAGCTTAGTACAGGAATTTCGTTACACTGAAGCTTTCTTT
j_call: TRBJ2-3; clone_size: .; v_call: TRBV6-5; d_call: .; cdr3_aa: CASRPSGGNTDTQYF; cdr3_nt: TGTGCCAGCAGACCATCCGGAGGGAACACAGATACGCAGTATTTT
j_call: TRBJ2-5; clone_size: .; v_call: TRBV19; d_call: TRBD1; cdr3_aa: CASSIGRGRKTQYF; cdr3_nt: TGTGCCAGTAGTATAGGAAGGGGGCGGAAGACCCAGTACTTC
j_call: TRBJ2-5; clone_size: .; v_call: TRBV2; d_call: .; cdr3_aa: CASSEYLSQETQYF; cdr3_nt: TGTGCCAGCAGTGAGTACCTTAGCCAAGAGACCCAGTACTTC
j_call: TRBJ2-2; clone_size: .; v_call: TRBV7-2; d_call: .; cdr3_aa: CASSQDRATGELFF; cdr3_nt: TGTGCCAGCAGCCAGGACAGAGCAACCGGGGAGCTGTTTTTT
j_call: TRBJ2-3; clone_size: .; v_call: TRBV6-1; d_call: TRBD2; cdr3_aa: CASSAGLAGGPTDTQYF; cdr3_nt: TGTGCCAGCAGTGCCGGACTAGCGGGAGGGCCAACAGATACGCAGTATTTT
j_call: TRBJ2-2; clone_size: .; v_call: TRBV28; d_call: .; cdr3_aa: CASSFYLGTGELFF; cdr3_nt: TGTGCCAGCAGTTTCTACCTCGGGACCGGGGAGCTGTTTTTT
j_call: TRBJ2-5; clone_size: .; v_call: TRBV5-6; d_call: TRBD2; cdr3_aa: CASSLEAGGFQETQYF; cdr3_nt: TGTGCCAGCAGCTTGGAAGCGGGGGGTTTCCAAGAGACCCAGTACTTC
j_call: TRBJ1-2; clone_size: few; v_call: TRBV7-2; d_call: .; cdr3_aa: CASTTVGGVRGYTF; cdr3_nt: TGTGCCAGCACCACAGTGGGGGGGGTGAGGGGCTACACCTTC
j_call: TRBJ2-2; clone_size: .; v_call: TRBV9; d_call: .; cdr3_aa: CASSVGPPAGELFF; cdr3_nt: TGTGCCAGCAGCGTAGGTCCCCCTGCCGGGGAGCTGTTTTTT
j_call: TRBJ1-2; clone_size: few; v_call: TRBV28; d_call: TRBD1; cdr3_aa: CASRGTGRDGYTF; cdr3_nt: TGTGCCAGCAGGGGGACAGGGAGGGATGGCTACACCTTC